One sample yielded the 10 T cell receptor beta chains listed below, sequenced in a study of Ad26.COV2.S vaccination and SARS-CoV-2 variants. Treatment defined: 15 to 20 received Ad26.COV2.S at low or high dose, single or two shots; about 5 received placebo; per-sample allocation not given. Day 63 after the first vaccine or placebo injection was the time point for sampling. Sequenced by immunoSEQ multiplex PCR; TCRdb stores in-frame clones only, minus some. The repertoire holds around 320,000 clones, with around 90% as singletons. Sequenced here: peripheral blood, sampled in a trial of Ad26.COV2.S vaccine versus placebo. These receptor sequences come from a person aged 18-65 years who received the Ad26.COV2.S COVID-19 vaccine or a placebo.

In nucleotides, the CDR3 is TGTGCCTTCAGGGGGCCGAGCACAGATACGCAGTATTTT. Its translation: CAFRGPSTDTQYF. The chain couples TRBV7-9 to TRBJ2-3; 8 bases match TRBD1. With 11 bases clipped from V and 0 bases from J, the junction kept 4 bases outside the gene matches. The CDR3 contains 13 residues. The germline V gene has CDR1 SEHNR and CDR2 FQNEAQ (reference sequence).

This chain uses TRBV27 with TRBJ2-2; D is undetermined. Germline V gene data show CDR1 as MNHEY and CDR2 as SMNVEV (reference sequence). With 3 bases removed from V and 3 bases from J, the gap between germline ends came to 11 bases. This CDR3 is built from 15 residues. The CDR3 sequence is CASSFTLSDTGELFF. CDR3 in DNA: TGTGCCAGCAGTTTTACCCTATCGGACACCGGGGAGCTGTTTTTT.

The chain couples TRBV9 to TRBJ1-2, with D perhaps matching TRBD1 (5 bases). This CDR3 spans 14 amino acids. Trimming took off 0 bases at V and 6 bases at J, with 12 bases between the two ends. Germline CDR1 is SGDLS and CDR2 is YYNGEE. Written as DNA, the CDR3 is TGTGCCAGCAGCGTAGTCGGCAGGGCGGATGGCTACACCTTC. It encodes CASSVVGRADGYTF.

The V call is TRBV7-3, the J call TRBJ2-1; D is ambiguous. The germline V gene encodes CDR1 SGHTA and CDR2 FQGTGA. There are 13 residues in the CDR3. Trimming removed 0 bases from V and 7 bases from J, with 7 bases in between. In DNA form, the CDR3 reads TGTGCCAGCAGCTTAACGTTGGCGAATGAGCAGTTCTTC. Translation gives CASSLTLANEQFF.

This clone was detected only once. The sample carries other DNA sequences with the same CDR3. This sequence joins TRBV7-8 and TRBJ1-5, with D possibly matching TRBD1 (5 bases). Trimming stripped 3 bases from V and 0 bases from J, with 9 bases between. Germline V gives CDR1 SGHVS, CDR2 FQNEAQ. The length of the CDR3 is 15 residues. CDR3 coding DNA: TGTGCCAGCAGCTTGCAGGGAAATAGCAATCAGCCCCAGCATTTT. This encodes CASSLQGNSNQPQHF.

The J gene is TRBJ2-3, the V gene TRBV6-2 or TRBV6-3, with 9 bases identical to TRBD1. The V gene's germline CDR1 is MNHEY and CDR2 SVGEGT. The CDR3 spans 14 residues. Trimming removed 2 bases from V and 5 bases from J; junction bases left unmatched: 2. This CDR3 is CASSYGQGKDTQYF. The CDR3 bases are TGTGCCAGCAGTTACGGACAGGGGAAAGATACGCAGTATTTT.

The chain couples TRBV5-4 to TRBJ1-2; D may be TRBD1 (6 bases). The germline V gene encodes CDR1 SGHNT and CDR2 YYREEE (reference sequence). Trimming shortened V by 4 bases and J by 0 bases, and 16 bases separated the two germline ends. The CDR3 consists of 16 residues. The CDR3 DNA sequence: TGTGCCAGCAGCGAGTTCGACAGGAGGTCTAACTATGGCTACACCTTC. Protein product: CASSEFDRRSNYGYTF.

This clone was counted a few times. Additional DNA sequences in this sample encode the identical CDR3. V is TRBV30 and J is TRBJ1-4, with TRBD1 matching over 10 bases. The V and J ends lost 4 bases and 8 bases, in that order; junction bases with no gene match: 4. Germline CDR1 and CDR2: GTSNPN and SVGIG (reference sequence). This CDR3 is 13 amino acids long. CDR3 in DNA: TGTGCCTGGAACGGACAGGGGGGCGAAAAACTGTTTTTT. This codes for CAWNGQGGEKLFF.

This clone was counted once. This chain connects TRBV3-1 (or the pseudogene TRBV3-2) to TRBJ1-2; TRBD1 aligns across 11 bases. This CDR3 comprises 14 residues. V shed 8 bases, J shed 4 bases, and the junction held 6 bases outside the gene matches. Germline lookup yields CDR1 LGHDT and CDR2 YNNKEL (reference sequence). The CDR3 bases are TGTGCCAGCTCCCGGACAGGGGGCAGCTATGGCTACACCTTC. Translated, it gives CASSRTGGSYGYTF.

The CDR3 coding sequence is TGTGCCAGCAGTCGGACAAGACGGGGAGAGACCCAGTACTTC. Protein: CASSRTRRGETQYF. This rearrangement joins TRBV28 to TRBJ2-5; D could derive from TRBD1 or TRBD2 (5 bases each). Germline lookup yields CDR1 MDHEN and CDR2 SYDVKM. There are 14 residues in the CDR3. Trimming left V 5 bases short and J 4 bases short, with 14 bases between.